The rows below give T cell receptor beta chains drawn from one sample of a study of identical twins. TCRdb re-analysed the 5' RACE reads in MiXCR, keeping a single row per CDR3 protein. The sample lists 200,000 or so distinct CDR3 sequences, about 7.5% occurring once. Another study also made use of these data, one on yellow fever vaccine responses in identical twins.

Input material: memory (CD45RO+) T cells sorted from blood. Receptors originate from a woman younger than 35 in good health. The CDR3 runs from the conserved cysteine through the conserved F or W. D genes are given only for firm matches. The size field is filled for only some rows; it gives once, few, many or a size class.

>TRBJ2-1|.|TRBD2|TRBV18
CASYAGGSSYNEQFF
TGTGCCAGCTACGCGGGGGGGAGCTCCTACAATGAGCAGTTCTTC
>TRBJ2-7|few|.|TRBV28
CASSPSRPPNEQYF
TGTGCCAGCAGTCCCAGTAGGCCGCCTAACGAGCAGTACTTC
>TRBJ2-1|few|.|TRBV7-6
CASSLERAGNEQFF
TGTGCCAGCAGCTTAGAAAGGGCAGGCAATGAGCAGTTCTTC
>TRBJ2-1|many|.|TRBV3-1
CASSQGQRDEQFF
TGTGCCAGCAGCCAAGGTCAACGGGATGAGCAGTTCTTC
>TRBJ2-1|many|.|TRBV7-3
CASSSGLISYNEQFF
TGTGCCAGCAGCTCGGGACTTATCTCCTACAATGAGCAGTTCTTC
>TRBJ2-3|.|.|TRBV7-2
CASSLDVGNTQYF
TGTGCCAGCAGCTTAGACGTCGGCAATACGCAGTATTTT
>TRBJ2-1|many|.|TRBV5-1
CASSLGGRDEQFF
TGCGCCAGCAGCCTCGGGGGTCGGGATGAGCAGTTCTTC
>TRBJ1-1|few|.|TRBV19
CASQPGRRVPEAFF
TGTGCCAGTCAGCCGGGCCGAAGGGTGCCTGAAGCTTTCTTT
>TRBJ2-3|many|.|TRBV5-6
CASSIQLGGRATDTQYF
TGTGCCAGCAGCATTCAATTGGGGGGTAGAGCCACAGATACGCAGTATTTT
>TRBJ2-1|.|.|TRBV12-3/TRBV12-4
CASSFVQGYYNEQFF
TGTGCCAGCAGTTTTGTGCAGGGATACTACAATGAGCAGTTCTTC
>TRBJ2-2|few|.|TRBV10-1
CASSAQSGSNTGELFF
TGCGCCAGCAGTGCCCAGTCCGGGTCGAACACCGGGGAGCTGTTTTTT
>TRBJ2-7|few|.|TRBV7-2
CASSLTRVAGEQYF
TGTGCCAGCAGCCTTACCAGGGTGGCAGGCGAGCAGTACTTC
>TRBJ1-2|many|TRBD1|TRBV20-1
CSAVAGDRGTYGYTF
TGCAGTGCGGTCGCAGGGGACAGGGGGACCTATGGCTACACCTTC
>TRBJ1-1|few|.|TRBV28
CASLKGGNTEAFF
TGTGCCAGTTTAAAAGGGGGGAACACTGAAGCTTTCTTT
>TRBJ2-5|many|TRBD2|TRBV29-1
CSVEAGGLAGAETQYF
TGCAGCGTTGAAGCGGGGGGACTAGCGGGGGCTGAGACCCAGTACTTC
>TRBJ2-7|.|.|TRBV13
CASSRGPLSYEQYF
TGTGCCAGCAGCCGGGGTCCCCTGTCCTACGAGCAGTACTTC
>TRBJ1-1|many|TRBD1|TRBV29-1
CSGYRGFNTEAFF
TGCAGCGGCTACAGGGGTTTTAACACTGAAGCTTTCTTT
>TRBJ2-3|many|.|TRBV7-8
CASSPRVTGAADTQYF
TGTGCCAGCAGCCCCCGCGTTACGGGAGCGGCAGATACGCAGTATTTT
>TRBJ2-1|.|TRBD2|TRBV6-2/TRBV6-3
CASSYAGDEQFF
TGTGCCAGCAGTTACGCGGGGGATGAGCAGTTCTTC
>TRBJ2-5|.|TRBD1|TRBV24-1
CATSDLTGGRETQYF
TGTGCCACCAGTGATCTGACAGGGGGCAGGGAGACCCAGTACTTC
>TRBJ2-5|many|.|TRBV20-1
CSASGDSQETQYF
TGCAGTGCTAGCGGGGACTCCCAAGAGACCCAGTACTTC
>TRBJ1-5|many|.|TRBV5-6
CASSRGEPNQPQHF
TGTGCCAGCAGCCGGGGAGAGCCTAATCAGCCCCAGCATTTT
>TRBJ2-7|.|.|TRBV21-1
CAWRADQTFEQYF
TGTGCCTGGCGGGCGGACCAGACTTTCGAGCAGTACTTC
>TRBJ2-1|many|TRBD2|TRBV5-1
CASSLVASGIANEQFF
TGCGCCAGCAGCTTGGTGGCTAGCGGGATAGCTAATGAGCAGTTCTTC
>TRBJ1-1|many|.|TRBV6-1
CANRRGDENTEAFF
TGTGCCAACCGAAGGGGCGACGAGAACACTGAAGCTTTCTTT
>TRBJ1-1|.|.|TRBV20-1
CSARVRRQLMNTEAFF
TGCAGTGCTAGAGTGAGGCGACAGCTAATGAACACTGAAGCTTTCTTT
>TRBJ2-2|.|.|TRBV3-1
CASSQDYLGELFF
TGTGCCAGCAGCCAAGATTACCTCGGGGAGCTGTTTTTT
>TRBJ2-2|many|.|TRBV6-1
CASRELPTVTGELFF
TGTGCCAGCAGGGAATTGCCAACCGTAACCGGGGAGCTGTTTTTT
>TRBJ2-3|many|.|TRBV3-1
CASSQPEPGSGVQYF
TGTGCCAGCAGCCAACCTGAGCCGGGCTCAGGGGTGCAGTATTTT
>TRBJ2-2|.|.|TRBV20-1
CSAGGGPHTGELFF
TGCAGTGCAGGAGGGGGTCCTCACACCGGGGAGCTGTTTTTT
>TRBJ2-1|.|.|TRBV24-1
CATSDLSGNYNEQFF
TGTGCCACCAGTGATTTATCCGGGAACTACAATGAGCAGTTCTTC
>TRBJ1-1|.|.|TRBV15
CATSRPDRTEAFF
TGTGCCACCAGCAGACCCGACAGGACTGAAGCTTTCTTT
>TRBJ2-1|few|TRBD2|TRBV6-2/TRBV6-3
CASSYRGSNYNEQFF
TGTGCCAGCAGTTACCGCGGGAGTAACTACAATGAGCAGTTCTTC
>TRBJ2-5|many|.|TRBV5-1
CASNGVTVEETQYF
TGCGCCAGCAATGGGGTTACGGTCGAAGAGACCCAGTACTTC
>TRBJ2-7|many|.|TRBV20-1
CSATEGRTYEQYF
TGCAGTGCTACGGAAGGGCGTACCTACGAGCAGTACTTC
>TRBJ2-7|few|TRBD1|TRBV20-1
CSARGQVYEQYF
TGCAGTGCTAGGGGACAGGTCTACGAGCAGTACTTC
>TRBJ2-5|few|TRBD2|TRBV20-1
CSARDLSGGGGTQYF
TGCAGTGCTAGAGATCTTAGCGGGGGGGGAGGGACCCAGTACTTC